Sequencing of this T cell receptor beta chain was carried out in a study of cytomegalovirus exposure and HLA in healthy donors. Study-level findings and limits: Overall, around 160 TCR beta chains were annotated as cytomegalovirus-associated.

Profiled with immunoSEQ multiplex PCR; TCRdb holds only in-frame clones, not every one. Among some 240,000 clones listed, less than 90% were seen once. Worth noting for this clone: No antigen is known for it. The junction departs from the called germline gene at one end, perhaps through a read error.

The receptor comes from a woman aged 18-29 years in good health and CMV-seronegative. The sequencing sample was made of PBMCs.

The CDR3 DNA reads as TGTGCCAGCAGTGAAGCGCCGAACCCTGAAGCTTTCTTT. As protein: CASSEAPNPEAFF. V usage is TRBV6-1 and J usage is TRBJ1-1; no clear D. CDR3 length: 13 amino acids. In germline, CDR1 is MNHNS, CDR2 SASEGT.